The 18 T cell receptor beta chains presented below share a single source sample, sequenced in a study of T-cell memory formation after mild COVID-19. TCRdb fed the 5' RACE reads into MiXCR, producing one record per CDR3 protein. The data show some 130,000 distinct CDR3 sequences, 5% to 6.5% seen once. Sequenced: PBMCs or a T cell subset sorted from them (not recorded which). These receptors all stem from an adult woman who had mild COVID-19 (a few samples of this study predate the infection). Cell type and time point are not known.

This clonotype was seen repeatedly, ten times or more. The chain recombines TRBV7-2 with TRBJ2-1; 8 nucleotides match TRBD1. The germline V gene has CDR1 SGHTA and CDR2 FQGNSA. Losses at the gene ends were 1 base for V and 6 bases for J; bases not matched to a gene: 5. This CDR3 is built from 15 residues. In nucleotides, the CDR3 is TGTGCCAGCAGCTTAGGCAGGGGGCGAGGCAATGAGCAGTTCTTC. Translating gives CASSLGRGRGNEQFF.

This clonotype was recorded many times. The chain employs TRBV15 and TRBJ1-4; D possibly corresponds to TRBD1 (6 bases). CDR1 is LNHNV, CDR2 YYDKDF, per germline (reference sequence). Trimming removed 3 bases from V and 10 bases from J, with 12 bases in between. The CDR3 is made up of 13 amino acids. For the CDR3, the DNA is TGTGCCACCAGCAGGGAACAGGGTAGAAAACTGTTTTTT. Its translation is CATSREQGRKLFF.

This clonotype showed up just a few times. The chain employs TRBV3-1 and TRBJ2-7; D unresolved. The CDR3 extends over 12 amino acids. Trimming shortened V by 1 base and J by 5 bases, and 6 bases separated the two germline ends. Germline loops: CDR1 LGHDT, CDR2 YNNKEL (reference sequence). The CDR3 DNA follows: TGTGCCAGCAGCCAAGTACTGGACGAGCAGTACTTC. Its translation: CASSQVLDEQYF.

This clonotype was counted between two and nine times. The gene calls are TRBV6-6 and TRBJ1-6; D gene unclear. Germline CDR1 is MNHNY and CDR2 is SVGAGI (reference sequence). Trimming removed 5 bases at V and 5 bases at J, with 1 base between. This CDR3 has 11 residues. The CDR3 spells CASSNNSPLHF. The CDR3 DNA sequence: TGTGCCAGCAGTAATAATTCACCCCTCCACTTT.

The chain joins TRBV3-1 to TRBJ1-6; the match to TRBD1 covers 7 bases. CDR1 is LGHDT and CDR2 is YNNKEL in the germline V gene (reference sequence). V lost 6 bases to trimming and J lost 7 bases; unmatched junction nucleotides: 6. The CDR3 runs to 14 residues. In DNA, the CDR3 is TGTGCCAGCAGTGCGGGACAGAGGAATTCACCCCTCCACTTT. This gives the protein CASSAGQRNSPLHF.

There are a few counts of this clonotype. The chain is built from TRBV29-1 and TRBJ2-3; D might be TRBD2 (6 bases). Germline V gene sequence: CDR1 SQVTM, CDR2 ANQGSEA. The CDR3 runs to 11 residues. V lost 8 bases and J lost 6, with 12 bases in between. CDR3 coding DNA: TGCAGCTCTCGGGACTTGGATACGCAGTATTTT. Its protein is CSSRDLDTQYF.

This clonotype was detected a few times. The rearrangement links TRBV29-1 to TRBJ1-1; D may be TRBD1 (5 bases). Germline V lookup: CDR1 SQVTM, CDR2 ANQGSEA. The ends were cut back, 5 bases at V and 11 bases at J, with 18 bases in the middle. This CDR3 has 12 residues. The CDR3 here is CSVLRDSGAAFF. CDR3 bases: TGCAGCGTTCTGAGGGACTCCGGGGCGGCTTTCTTT. The variable domain in full, completed from reference TRBV29-1 and TRBJ1-1, reads SAVISQKPSRDICQRGTSLTIQCQVDSQVTMMFWYRQQPGQSLTLIATANQGSEATYESGFVIDKFPISRPNLTFSTLTVSNMSPEDSSIYLCSVLRDSGAAFFGQGTRLTVV.

This clonotype was seen ten or more times. In DNA, the CDR3 is TGCAGTGCCTATCGGACGGTGAACACTGAAGCTTTCTTT. This encodes CSAYRTVNTEAFF. The V and J genes are TRBV20-1 and TRBJ1-1; D gene ambiguous. V was clipped by 6 bases and J by 0 bases, with 11 bases between them. Germline CDR1 and CDR2: DFQATT and SNEGSKA (reference sequence). This CDR3 is 13 amino acids long.

This clonotype was seen a handful of times. V gene TRBV5-1 combines with J gene TRBJ2-2; TRBD2 aligns across 10 bases. From germline, CDR1 is SGHRS and CDR2 YFSETQ. The junction had 13 bases not matched to a gene; V was cut back by 4 bases and J by 4 bases. This CDR3 comprises 18 residues. In nucleotides, the CDR3 is TGCGCCAGCAGCCGGGCGTTTAGAGCGGGGGGGCTCACCGGGGAGCTGTTTTTT. Its translation is CASSRAFRAGGLTGELFF. Filled out from reference TRBV5-1 and TRBJ2-2, the complete variable domain reads KAGVTQTPRYLIKTRGQQVTLSCSPISGHRSVSWYQQTPGQGLQFLFEYFSETQRNKGNFPGRFSGRQFSNSRSEMNVSTLELGDSALYLCASSRAFRAGGLTGELFFGEGSRLTVL.

The V call is TRBV6-1, the J call TRBJ2-2, with D possibly TRBD2 on 6 matching bases. The CDR3 extends over 13 amino acids. CDR1 MNHNS and CDR2 SASEGT come from the germline V gene. Deletions cut 1 base from V and 6 bases from J, with 6 bases between. In DNA form, the CDR3 reads TGTGCCAGCAGTGAAGTAGCGGCCGGGGAGCTGTTTTTT. Its protein is CASSEVAAGELFF.

This clonotype has only a few counts. This chain links TRBV5-4 with TRBJ2-1; 7 bases fit TRBD1. Trimming removed 4 bases from V and 3 bases from J; junction bases left unmatched: 7. Germline CDR1 is SGHNT and CDR2 is YYREEE (reference sequence). This CDR3 is built from 15 residues. CDR3 bases: TGTGCCAGCAGCGCAGGACAGGCTGACTACAATGAGCAGTTCTTC. Amino acid sequence: CASSAGQADYNEQFF.

This clonotype was detected ten times or more. V and J are TRBV5-1 and TRBJ2-4; D ambiguous. CDR3 length equals 12 residues. Germline V gene data show CDR1 as SGHRS and CDR2 as YFSETQ. Trimming cost V 4 bases and J 9 bases, with 11 bases left between them. The CDR3 coding sequence is TGCGCCAGCAGCGGATACATAGGCATTCAGTACTTC. Residues: CASSGYIGIQYF.

The chain uses TRBV11-1 and TRBJ2-7; D is perhaps TRBD2 (6 bases). The V gene lost 2 bases and the J gene lost 6 bases, with 17 bases spanning the gap. The CDR3 has 15 residues. Germline-derived CDR1 and CDR2 are SGHAT and FQDESV (reference sequence). The CDR3 nucleotides read TGTGCCAGCAGCTTAAACTACGGGGGAGTGTTCGAGCAGTACTTC. Translated: CASSLNYGGVFEQYF.

This clonotype was recorded at least ten times. The chain couples TRBV7-9 to TRBJ2-1; no clear D. CDR3 size: 15 residues. V gave up 5 bases and J gave up 5 bases, with 16 bases separating them. Germline V gene sequence: CDR1 SEHNR, CDR2 FQNEAQ (reference sequence). The CDR3 reads CASSPLGGRHNEQFF. DNA of the CDR3: TGTGCCAGCAGCCCCCTCGGTGGCCGCCACAATGAGCAGTTCTTC.

This clonotype has ten or more counts. This chain connects TRBV5-1 to TRBJ1-5; D is unresolved. CDR1 SGHRS and CDR2 YFSETQ come from the germline V gene. This CDR3 spans 13 amino acids. V lost 5 bases and J 1 base, leaving 7 bases between the germline ends. The CDR3 region has the DNA TGCGCCAGCAGACCGGACAGCAATCAGCCCCAGCATTTT. Its protein is CASRPDSNQPQHF.

This clonotype turned up a few times. V is TRBV11-2 and J is TRBJ2-3; D is possibly TRBD1 (5 bases). With 5 bases removed from V and 4 bases from J, the gap between germline ends came to 10 bases. The CDR3 has 13 amino acids. The germline V gene encodes CDR1 SGHAT and CDR2 FQNNGV. The CDR3: CASSPQGPDTQYF. The CDR3 coding sequence is TGTGCCAGCAGCCCCCAGGGCCCAGATACGCAGTATTTT.

This clonotype turned up a few times. The chain links TRBV12-3 or TRBV12-4 to TRBJ1-5; weak D call: TRBD1 (5 bases). The CDR3 runs to 13 residues. V lost 1 base to trimming and J lost 7 bases, with 8 bases between them. For the CDR3, the DNA is TGTGCCAGCAGTTTAGTGGGGGACCAGCCCCAGCATTTT. Protein product: CASSLVGDQPQHF.

This clonotype was seen only a few times. The gene calls are TRBV11-3 and TRBJ1-2; the D is unclear. Looked up from germline, CDR1 is SGHNT and CDR2 is YENEEA. Trimming pared 1 base from V and 2 bases from J, leaving 11 bases between. The CDR3 runs to 15 residues. CDR3 in amino acids: CASSLGDVDNYGYTF. For the CDR3, the DNA is TGTGCCAGCAGCTTAGGAGACGTGGACAACTATGGCTACACCTTC.